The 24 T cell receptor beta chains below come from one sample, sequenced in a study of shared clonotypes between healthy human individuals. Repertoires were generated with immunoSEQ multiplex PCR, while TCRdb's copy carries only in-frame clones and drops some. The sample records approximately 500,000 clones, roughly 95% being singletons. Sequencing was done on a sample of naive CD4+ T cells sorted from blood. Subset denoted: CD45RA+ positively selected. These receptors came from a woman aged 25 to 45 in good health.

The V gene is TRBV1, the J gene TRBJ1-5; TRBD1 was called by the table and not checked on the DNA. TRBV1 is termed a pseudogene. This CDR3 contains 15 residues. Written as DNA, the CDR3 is TGCACCAGCAGCACTGACAGGGGACGCAATCAGCCCCAGCATTTT. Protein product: CTSSTDRGRNQPQHF.

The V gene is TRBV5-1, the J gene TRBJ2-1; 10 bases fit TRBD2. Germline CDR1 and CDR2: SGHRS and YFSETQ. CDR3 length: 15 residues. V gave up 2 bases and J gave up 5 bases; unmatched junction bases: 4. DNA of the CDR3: TGCGCCAGCAGCTTCCTAGCGGGAGAAAACAATGAGCAGTTCTTC. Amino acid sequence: CASSFLAGENNEQFF.

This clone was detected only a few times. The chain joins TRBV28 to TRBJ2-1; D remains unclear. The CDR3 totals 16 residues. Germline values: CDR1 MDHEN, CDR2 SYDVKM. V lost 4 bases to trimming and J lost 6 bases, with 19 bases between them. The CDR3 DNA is TGTGCCAGCAGTTCGCCCCTGAGGTGGCAGCGCAATGAGCAGTTCTTC. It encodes CASSSPLRWQRNEQFF.

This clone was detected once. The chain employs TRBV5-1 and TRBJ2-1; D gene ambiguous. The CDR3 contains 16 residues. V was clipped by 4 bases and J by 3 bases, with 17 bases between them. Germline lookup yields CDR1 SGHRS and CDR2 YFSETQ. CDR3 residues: CASSPFGPDVYNEQFF. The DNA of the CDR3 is TGCGCCAGCAGCCCCTTTGGCCCAGATGTCTACAATGAGCAGTTCTTC.

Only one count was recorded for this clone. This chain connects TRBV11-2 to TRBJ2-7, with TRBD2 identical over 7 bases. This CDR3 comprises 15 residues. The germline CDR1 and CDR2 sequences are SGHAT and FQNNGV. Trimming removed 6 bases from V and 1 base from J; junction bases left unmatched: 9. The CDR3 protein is CASRIGGSPSYEQYF. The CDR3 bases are TGTGCCAGCAGAATCGGCGGGAGTCCGTCCTACGAGCAGTACTTC. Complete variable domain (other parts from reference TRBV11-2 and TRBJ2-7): EAGVAQSPRYKIIEKRQSVAFWCNPISGHATLYWYQQILGQGPKLLIQFQNNGVVDDSQLPKDRFSAERLKGVDSTLKIQPAKLEDSAVYLCASRIGGSPSYEQYFGPGTRLTVT.

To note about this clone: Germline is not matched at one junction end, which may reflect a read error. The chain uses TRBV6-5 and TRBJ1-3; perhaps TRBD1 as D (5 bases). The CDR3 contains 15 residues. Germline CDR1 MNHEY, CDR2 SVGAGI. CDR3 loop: CTSSYSWGAGNTIYF. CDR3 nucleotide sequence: TGTACCAGCAGTTACTCTTGGGGCGCGGGAAACACCATATATTTT.

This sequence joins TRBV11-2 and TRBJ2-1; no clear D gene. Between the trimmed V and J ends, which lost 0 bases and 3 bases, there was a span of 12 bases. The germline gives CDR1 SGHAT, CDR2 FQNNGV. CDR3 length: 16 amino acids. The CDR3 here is CASSLDYGLNYNEQFF. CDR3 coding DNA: TGTGCCAGCAGCTTAGACTATGGGCTAAACTACAATGAGCAGTTCTTC.

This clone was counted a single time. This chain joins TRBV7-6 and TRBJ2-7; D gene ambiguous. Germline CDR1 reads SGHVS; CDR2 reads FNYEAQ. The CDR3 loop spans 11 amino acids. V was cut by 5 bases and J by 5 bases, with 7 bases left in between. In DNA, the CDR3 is TGTGCCAGCAGCCATACCAACGAGCAGTACTTC. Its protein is CASSHTNEQYF.

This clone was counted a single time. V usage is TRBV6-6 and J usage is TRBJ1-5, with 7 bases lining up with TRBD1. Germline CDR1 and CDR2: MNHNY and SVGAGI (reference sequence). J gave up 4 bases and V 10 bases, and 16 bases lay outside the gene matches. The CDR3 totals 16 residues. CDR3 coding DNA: TGTGCCACGGGGACCGGACAGGTCCTGACTAATCAGCCCCAGCATTTT. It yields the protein CATGTGQVLTNQPQHF.

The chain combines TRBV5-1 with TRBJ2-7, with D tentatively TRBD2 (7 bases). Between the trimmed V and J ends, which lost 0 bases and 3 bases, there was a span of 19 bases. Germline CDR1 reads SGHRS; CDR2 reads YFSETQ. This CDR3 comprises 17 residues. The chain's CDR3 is CASSLVAGASGVYEQYF. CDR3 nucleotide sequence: TGCGCCAGCAGCTTGGTCGCAGGGGCTAGCGGCGTCTACGAGCAGTACTTC.

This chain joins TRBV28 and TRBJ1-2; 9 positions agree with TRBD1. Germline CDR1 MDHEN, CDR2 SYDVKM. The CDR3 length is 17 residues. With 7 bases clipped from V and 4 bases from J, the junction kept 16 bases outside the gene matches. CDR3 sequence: CASTSGGTGRGRYGYTF. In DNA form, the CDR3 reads TGTGCCAGCACCTCCGGGGGGACAGGGAGAGGTCGCTATGGCTACACCTTC.

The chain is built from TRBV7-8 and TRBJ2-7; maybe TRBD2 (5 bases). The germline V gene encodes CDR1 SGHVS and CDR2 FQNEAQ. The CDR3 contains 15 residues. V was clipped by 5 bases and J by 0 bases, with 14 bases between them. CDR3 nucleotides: TGTGCCAGCAGCGCCCGACTGACTAACTCCTACGAGCAGTACTTC. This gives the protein CASSARLTNSYEQYF. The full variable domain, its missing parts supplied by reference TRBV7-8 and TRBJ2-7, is GAGVSQSPRYKVAKRGQDVALRCDPISGHVSLFWYQQALGQGPEFLTYFQNEAQLDKSGLPSDRFFAERPEGSVSTLKIQRTQQEDSAVYLCASSARLTNSYEQYFGPGTRLTVT.

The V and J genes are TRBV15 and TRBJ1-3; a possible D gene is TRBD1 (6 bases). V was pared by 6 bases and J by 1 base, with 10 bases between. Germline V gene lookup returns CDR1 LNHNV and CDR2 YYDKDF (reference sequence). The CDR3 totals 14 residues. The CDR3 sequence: CATRATGSGNTIYF. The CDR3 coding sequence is TGTGCCACCAGGGCTACAGGGTCTGGAAACACCATATATTTT. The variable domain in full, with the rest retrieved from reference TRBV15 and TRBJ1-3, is DAMVIQNPRYQVTQFGKPVTLSCSQTLNHNVMYWYQQKSSQAPKLLFHYYDKDFNNEADTPDNFQSRRPNTSFCFLDIRSPGLGDTAMYLCATRATGSGNTIYFGEGSWLTVV.

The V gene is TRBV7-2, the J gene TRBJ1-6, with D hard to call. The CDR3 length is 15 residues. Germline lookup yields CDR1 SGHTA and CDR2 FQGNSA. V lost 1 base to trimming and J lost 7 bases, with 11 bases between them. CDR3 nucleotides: TGTGCCAGCAGCTTAGTGGTCAGCGCAAATTCACCCCTCCACTTT. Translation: CASSLVVSANSPLHF.

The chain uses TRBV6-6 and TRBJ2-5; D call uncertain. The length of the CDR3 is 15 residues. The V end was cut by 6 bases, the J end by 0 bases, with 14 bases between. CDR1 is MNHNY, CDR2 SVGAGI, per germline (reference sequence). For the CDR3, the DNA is TGTGCCAGCAGCAAACCCGACGACAACCAAGAGACCCAGTACTTC. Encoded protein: CASSKPDDNQETQYF.

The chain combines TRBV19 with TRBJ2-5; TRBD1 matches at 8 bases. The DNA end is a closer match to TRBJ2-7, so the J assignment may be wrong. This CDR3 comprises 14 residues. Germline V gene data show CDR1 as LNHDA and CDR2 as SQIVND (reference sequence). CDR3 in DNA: TGTGCCAGTAGTCAGGGGGCGCCGGCTTACGAGCAGTACTTC. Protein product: CASSQGAPAYEQYF.

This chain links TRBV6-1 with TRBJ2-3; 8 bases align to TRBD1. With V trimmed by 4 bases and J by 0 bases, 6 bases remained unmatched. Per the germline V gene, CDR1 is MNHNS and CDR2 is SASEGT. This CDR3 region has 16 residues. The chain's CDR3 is CASSGRQGSSTDTQYF. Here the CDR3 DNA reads TGTGCCAGCAGTGGCCGACAGGGGTCTAGCACAGATACGCAGTATTTT.

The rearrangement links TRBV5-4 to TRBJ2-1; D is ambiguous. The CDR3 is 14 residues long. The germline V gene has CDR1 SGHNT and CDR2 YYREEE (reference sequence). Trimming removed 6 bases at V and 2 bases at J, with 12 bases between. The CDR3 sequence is CASTRRQPYNEQFF. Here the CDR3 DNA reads TGTGCCAGCACACGGCGGCAGCCCTACAATGAGCAGTTCTTC.

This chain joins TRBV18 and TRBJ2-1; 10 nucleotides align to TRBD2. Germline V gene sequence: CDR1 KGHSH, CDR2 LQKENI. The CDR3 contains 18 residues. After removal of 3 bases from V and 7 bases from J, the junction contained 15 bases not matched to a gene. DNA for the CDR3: TGTGCCAGCTCACCTCTCCCTAGCGGGAGTCCTCTTGGGAATGAGCAGTTCTTC. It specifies CASSPLPSGSPLGNEQFF.

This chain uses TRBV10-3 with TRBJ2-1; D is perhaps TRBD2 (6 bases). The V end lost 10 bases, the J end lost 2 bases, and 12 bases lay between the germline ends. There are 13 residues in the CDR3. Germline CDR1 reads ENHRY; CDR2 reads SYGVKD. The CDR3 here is CATGSGAYNEQFF. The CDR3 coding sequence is TGTGCCACGGGTAGCGGAGCCTACAATGAGCAGTTCTTC.

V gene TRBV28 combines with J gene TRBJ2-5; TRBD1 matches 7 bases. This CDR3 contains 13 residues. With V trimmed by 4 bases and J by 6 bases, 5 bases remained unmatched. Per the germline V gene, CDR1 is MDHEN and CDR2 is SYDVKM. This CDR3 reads CASSYNRGKTQYF. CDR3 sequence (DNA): TGTGCCAGCAGTTATAACAGGGGAAAGACCCAGTACTTC.

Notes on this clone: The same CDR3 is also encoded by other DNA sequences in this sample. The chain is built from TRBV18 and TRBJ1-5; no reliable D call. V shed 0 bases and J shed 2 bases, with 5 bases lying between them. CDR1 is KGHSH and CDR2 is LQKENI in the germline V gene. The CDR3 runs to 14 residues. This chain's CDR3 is CASSPPGGNQPQHF. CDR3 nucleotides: TGTGCCAGCTCACCACCTGGGGGCAATCAGCCCCAGCATTTT.

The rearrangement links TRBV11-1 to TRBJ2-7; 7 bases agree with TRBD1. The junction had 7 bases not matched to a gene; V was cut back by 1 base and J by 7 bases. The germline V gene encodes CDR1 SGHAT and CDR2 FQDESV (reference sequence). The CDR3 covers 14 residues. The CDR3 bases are TGTGCCAGCAGCTTAGAGACAGGGCCCCGGGAGCAGTACTTC. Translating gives CASSLETGPREQYF.

The CDR3 nucleotides read TGTGCCAGCAGTTTATGGGCCGGGACAGGGGGCCTGGTTAAAGCCAAAAACATTCAGTACTTC. This codes for CASSLWAGTGGLVKAKNIQYF. This chain connects TRBV28 to TRBJ2-4, with 12 bases aligning to TRBD1. The CDR3 is 21 residues long. J gave up 0 bases and V 0 bases, and 12 bases lay outside the gene matches. CDR1 is MDHEN and CDR2 is SYDVKM in the germline V gene.